The T cell receptor beta chain under discussion was sequenced for a study of blood T cell repertoires in COVID-19. Background on the study: Samples representing acute and convalescent COVID-19 were sourced from the United States, Italy and Spain. T cells, B-cell-depleted T cells, or PBMCs supplied cDNA or gDNA.

Germline loops: CDR1 SGHTA, CDR2 FQGNSA. Trimming removed 5 bases at V and 0 bases at J, with 13 bases between. The CDR3 consists of 15 residues. In the original workflow: Estimates of nucleated cell counts were drawn from the amplification of reference gene primers. Clones were sequenced by immunoSEQ multiplex PCR, and TCRdb holds only the in-frame ones, with some missing. V and J calls plus clone size are reproduced from that table; the DNA served to infer D and trimming. The profile shows about 74,000 clones, around nine tenths of them singletons. The source material was peripheral blood. The V and J genes are TRBV7-2 and TRBJ2-5, with D uncertain. The TCR was taken from a woman older than 75 with active or convalescent COVID-19. CDR3 DNA sequence: TGTGCCAGCAGCCCGCATGGCACGTACCAAGAGACCCAGTACTTC. This gives the protein CASSPHGTYQETQYF.